Following are 27 T cell receptor beta chains from one sample sequenced in a study of cytomegalovirus exposure and HLA in healthy donors. PCR employed 60 Vbeta and 13 Jbeta primers. Libraries were prepared by immunoSEQ multiplex PCR; TCRdb keeps only in-frame clonotypes and omits some of them. The table has 140,000 or so clones, less than 10% seen once; the top ten hold less than 2%. Sample: PBMCs. Receptors originate from a male donor in good health and CMV-seronegative.

J is TRBJ1-5 and V is TRBV14, with D hard to call. CDR3 size: 16 residues. V lost 3 bases, J lost 7 bases, and 19 bases lay in between. CDR1 and CDR2 from the germline V gene are SGHDN and FVKESK. CDR3 sequence (DNA): TGTGCCAGCAGCCATTCCCTAGGACTCCAGAGGCAGCCCCAGCATTTT. Translated, it gives CASSHSLGLQRQPQHF.

This clone appeared a few times. V usage is TRBV29-1 and J usage is TRBJ1-2; 7 bases are a match to TRBD1. In germline, CDR1 is SQVTM, CDR2 ANQGSEA. Trimming cost V 5 bases and J 5 bases; bases outside gene matches: 8. The CDR3 consists of 13 residues. The CDR3 DNA reads TGCAGCGTTCCGGACAGGTTGTTTTATGGCTACACCTTC. It yields the protein CSVPDRLFYGYTF. The full variable domain, its missing parts supplied by reference TRBV29-1 and TRBJ1-2, is SAVISQKPSRDICQRGTSLTIQCQVDSQVTMMFWYRQQPGQSLTLIATANQGSEATYESGFVIDKFPISRPNLTFSTLTVSNMSPEDSSIYLCSVPDRLFYGYTFGSGTRLTVV.

The J gene is TRBJ2-5, the V gene TRBV6-5, with D possibly TRBD2 on 6 matching bases. Trimming removed 9 bases from V and 5 bases from J, with 13 bases in between. Germline lookup yields CDR1 MNHEY and CDR2 SVGAGI. This CDR3 has 12 residues. DNA of the CDR3: TGTGCCAGTGGGGACTCGGCGGAGACCCAGTACTTC. Amino acids: CASGDSAETQYF.

This clone was seen a handful of times. The chain employs TRBV10-1 and TRBJ1-1; a possible D gene is TRBD1 (5 bases). The CDR3 consists of 15 residues. Germline V lookup: CDR1 WNHNN, CDR2 SYGVQD (reference sequence). V was shortened by 6 bases and J by 0 bases, with 14 bases between the two germline ends. CDR3 sequence: CASSLTVTMNTEAFF. The CDR3 bases are TGCGCCAGCAGCCTGACAGTCACAATGAACACTGAAGCTTTCTTT.

This chain connects TRBV6-1 to TRBJ2-7, with 7 nucleotides matching TRBD1. The CDR3 is 14 residues long. Germline CDR1 and CDR2: MNHNS and SASEGT. V was pared by 3 bases and J by 9 bases, with 11 bases of the junction left unmatched. The CDR3 DNA follows: TGTGCCAGCAGTGAGGACAGGATAGCCACGTTGCAGTACTTC. Translated: CASSEDRIATLQYF.

Written as DNA, the CDR3 is TGTGCCAGCAGTGAAGGGGCAGGTTTCTCTGGAAACACCATATATTTT. It translates to CASSEGAGFSGNTIYF. The chain couples TRBV6-1 to TRBJ1-3; no definite D call. V lost 1 base to trimming and J lost 0 bases, with 10 bases between them. The CDR3 runs to 16 residues. Germline CDR1 and CDR2: MNHNS and SASEGT.

This sequence joins TRBV28 and TRBJ2-2; D is unclear. The CDR3 totals 13 residues. Trimming took off 8 bases at V and 1 base at J, with 8 bases between the two ends. Looked up from germline, CDR1 is MDHEN and CDR2 is SYDVKM. CDR3 residues: CASQSGNTGELFF. The CDR3 DNA reads TGTGCCAGCCAATCCGGGAACACCGGGGAGCTGTTTTTT.

This clone was seen a few times. The chain is built from TRBV6-6 and TRBJ1-1, with D perhaps TRBD1 (6 bases). The CDR3 is made up of 13 amino acids. V was trimmed by 6 bases and J by 1 base, leaving 9 bases between them. The germline CDR1 and CDR2 sequences are MNHNY and SVGAGI (reference sequence). The CDR3 DNA reads TGTGCCAGCAGGGCACAGGGGAACACTGAAGCTTTCTTT. This codes for CASRAQGNTEAFF.

A few counts support this clone. The chain has TRBV27 and TRBJ2-7; tentatively, D is TRBD1 (5 bases). Between the trimmed V and J ends, which lost 3 bases and 3 bases, there was a span of 9 bases. The germline V gene encodes CDR1 MNHEY and CDR2 SMNVEV (reference sequence). The CDR3 has 13 amino acids. CDR3 in DNA: TGTGCCAGCAGTTTGACCCAGGGCTACGAGCAGTACTTC. Translated: CASSLTQGYEQYF.

This clone was counted between two and nine times. The CDR3 reads CASSLFGGGNYGYTF. The CDR3 bases are TGCGCCAGCAGCTTGTTTGGGGGGGGCAACTATGGCTACACCTTC. The rearrangement uses TRBV5-1 and TRBJ1-2, with D possibly TRBD1 on 6 matching bases. This CDR3 is built from 15 residues. Germline V gene lookup returns CDR1 SGHRS and CDR2 YFSETQ. Trimming removed 1 base at V and 2 bases at J, with 12 bases between.

Only a few counts were recorded for this clone. This sequence joins TRBV28 and TRBJ2-7, with D possibly matching TRBD1 (5 bases). Per the germline V gene, CDR1 is MDHEN and CDR2 is SYDVKM. The CDR3 has 13 residues. V was pared by 5 bases and J by 2 bases, with 10 bases between. In nucleotides, the CDR3 is TGTGCCAGCAGTCGACAGCCGACCTACGAGCAGTACTTC. It translates to CASSRQPTYEQYF.

This clone was observed a few times. The J gene is TRBJ2-1, the V gene TRBV5-4; 8 bases are shared with TRBD2. Germline CDR1 reads SGHNT; CDR2 reads YYREEE (reference sequence). V lost 1 base, J lost 3 bases, and 6 bases stayed unmatched. The CDR3 runs 16 residues. This CDR3 is CASSLPGTRVYNEQFF. The CDR3 nucleotides read TGTGCCAGCAGCTTGCCCGGGACTAGGGTCTACAATGAGCAGTTCTTC.

A note on this clone: A junction end diverges from the germline sequence, so it may reflect a read error. The gene calls are TRBV6-5 and TRBJ2-1; D assignment may be TRBD1 or TRBD2 (5 bases each). The CDR3 loop spans 12 amino acids. Germline V gene lookup returns CDR1 MNHEY and CDR2 SVGAGI. For the CDR3, the DNA is TGTGCCATCAGTTACTCGGGGCATGAGCAGTTCTTC. It specifies CAISYSGHEQFF.

The rearrangement joins TRBV4-1 to TRBJ2-2; 7 bases line up with TRBD2. Germline CDR1 is MGHRA and CDR2 is YSYEKL. J lost 1 base, V lost 0 bases, and 5 bases had no gene match. This CDR3 contains 17 residues. The CDR3 is CASSQERSGVNTGELFF. As DNA, the CDR3 is TGCGCCAGCAGCCAAGAGCGGAGCGGGGTGAACACCGGGGAGCTGTTTTTT.

This rearrangement joins TRBV18 to TRBJ2-2, with TRBD1 as a possible D gene (5 bases). Germline CDR1 is KGHSH and CDR2 is LQKENI. The V and J ends lost 0 bases and 6 bases respectively, with 14 bases between them. The CDR3 is 16 residues long. The CDR3 DNA reads TGTGCCAGCTCACCACCAGGGCAGGGCTCGGCCGGGGAGCTGTTTTTT. This translates into CASSPPGQGSAGELFF.

This clone was seen a few times. The genes are TRBV30 and TRBJ2-1, with 7 nucleotides matching TRBD2. This CDR3 spans 14 amino acids. Per the germline V gene, CDR1 is GTSNPN and CDR2 is SVGIG (reference sequence). Losses at the gene ends were 2 bases for V and 8 bases for J; bases not matched to a gene: 9. This chain's CDR3 is CAWSPGLGPHEQFF. For the CDR3, the DNA is TGTGCCTGGAGTCCCGGACTAGGGCCCCATGAGCAGTTCTTC.

The sample holds a few counts of this clone. V is TRBV19 and J is TRBJ2-7, with D tentatively TRBD1 (6 bases). The V end was cut by 6 bases, the J end by 3 bases, with 15 bases between. Germline V gene sequence: CDR1 LNHDA, CDR2 SQIVND (reference sequence). This CDR3 spans 14 amino acids. CDR3 nucleotides: TGTGCCAGTAGCAAACAAACAGGGAACTACGAGCAGTACTTC. It yields the protein CASSKQTGNYEQYF.

This clone was detected a few times. This chain joins TRBV27 and TRBJ1-1; 8 bases are a match to TRBD1. The ends lost 6 bases at V and 4 bases at J; junction bases unmatched: 7. The CDR3 runs 14 residues. Germline assignment: CDR1 MNHEY and CDR2 SMNVEV (reference sequence). CDR3 bases: TGTGCCAGCAGCCCTAACCAGGGGGCCACTGAAGCTTTCTTT. It specifies CASSPNQGATEAFF.

J is TRBJ1-1 and V is TRBV14; TRBD1 matches 8 bases. Germline V gene lookup returns CDR1 SGHDN and CDR2 FVKESK. V shed 7 bases, J shed 5 bases, and the junction held 12 bases outside the gene matches. CDR3 length: 15 residues. DNA for the CDR3: TGTGCCAGCAATATGGCAGGGGGCGCACGGACTGAAGCTTTCTTT. Amino acid sequence: CASNMAGGARTEAFF. Supplemented by reference TRBV14 and TRBJ1-1, the full variable domain reads EAGVTQFPSHSVIEKGQTVTLRCDPISGHDNLYWYRRVMGKEIKFLLHFVKESKQDESGMPNNRFLAERTGGTYSTLKVQPAELEDSGVYFCASNMAGGARTEAFFGQGTRLTVV.

This clone was counted a few times. CDR3 loop: CASSPSQFSGANVLTF. CDR3 coding DNA: TGTGCCAGCAGCCCTTCACAGTTCTCTGGGGCCAACGTCCTGACTTTC. This sequence joins TRBV7-9 and TRBJ2-6; D gene uncertain. Per germline, CDR1 SEHNR and CDR2 FQNEAQ (reference sequence). The CDR3 covers 16 residues. V shed 5 bases and J shed 0 bases, with 11 bases lying between them.

The sample holds a few counts of this clone. This chain links TRBV9 with TRBJ1-4, with 9 positions matching TRBD1. CDR3 size: 16 residues. Unmatched junction bases numbered 12, after V lost 4 bases and J lost 8 bases. Germline V gene sequence: CDR1 SGDLS, CDR2 YYNGEE. CDR3 loop: CASSSGQGGMKEKLFF. CDR3 DNA sequence: TGTGCCAGCAGCTCGGGACAGGGCGGGATGAAAGAAAAACTGTTTTTT.

The chain couples TRBV6-5 to TRBJ2-5; a weak D match, TRBD2 (5 bases). V lost 10 bases, J lost 5 bases, and 23 bases lay in between. Germline values: CDR1 MNHEY, CDR2 SVGAGI. CDR3 length: 15 amino acids. CDR3 protein: CATRGAVIFRETQYF. CDR3 nucleotides: TGTGCCACCCGGGGAGCGGTGATATTTAGGGAGACCCAGTACTTC.

Comment on this clone: At one end, the junction sequence differs from germline, possibly due to a read error. The chain has TRBV5-1 and TRBJ1-1, with TRBD1 matching over 9 bases. The CDR3 length is 14 residues. Germline V gene lookup returns CDR1 SGHRS and CDR2 YFSETQ. The CDR3 is CASRLGTGSTEAFF. The CDR3 DNA sequence: TGCGCCAGCAGATTGGGGACAGGGAGCACTGAAGCTTTCTTT.

The J gene is TRBJ2-2, the V gene TRBV6-5; 8 bases align to TRBD1. This CDR3 is built from 14 residues. CDR1 and CDR2 from the germline V gene are MNHEY and SVGAGI. With 6 bases clipped from V and 5 bases from J, the junction kept 5 bases outside the gene matches. CDR3 region: CASRDRGVTGELFF. In DNA form, the CDR3 reads TGTGCCAGCAGAGACAGGGGAGTGACCGGGGAGCTGTTTTTT.

V and J are TRBV19 and TRBJ1-5; a possible D gene is TRBD1 (5 bases). Germline CDR1 is LNHDA and CDR2 is SQIVND (reference sequence). Deletions cut 4 bases from V and 2 bases from J, with 15 bases between. The CDR3 extends over 16 amino acids. The CDR3 is CASSSQGGTGNQPQHF. The CDR3 DNA sequence: TGTGCCAGTAGTAGCCAGGGTGGTACGGGCAATCAGCCCCAGCATTTT.

The chain couples TRBV5-1 to TRBJ2-2; a weak D match, TRBD1 (6 bases). The V gene lost 4 bases and the J gene lost 5 bases, with 9 bases spanning the gap. The CDR3 spans 13 residues. Looked up from germline, CDR1 is SGHRS and CDR2 is YFSETQ. The CDR3 DNA follows: TGCGCCAGCAGCAGCGGACAGACCGGGGAGCTGTTTTTT. Translating gives CASSSGQTGELFF.

The rearrangement uses TRBV19 and TRBJ2-7, with TRBD2 matching 10 bases. Per the germline V gene, CDR1 is LNHDA and CDR2 is SQIVND (reference sequence). Trimming cost V 1 base and J 2 bases; bases outside gene matches: 8. The CDR3 consists of 17 residues. As DNA, the CDR3 is TGTGCCAGTAGTATAGCCCCAGGACTAGCGGATCCCTACGAGCAGTACTTC. Encoded protein: CASSIAPGLADPYEQYF.